This is a list of T cell receptor beta chains from one sample in a study of blood T cell repertoires in COVID-19. TCRdb keeps only in-frame clones here, not all; method: immunoSEQ multiplex PCR. The table shows around 140,000 clones, with roughly 82% occurring only once. The specimen sequenced was peripheral blood. These receptors all stem from a human donor in a cohort sampled during active COVID-19. CDR3s include the opening cysteine and the closing phenylalanine or tryptophan. The D gene is left open where the match is weak. Not all rows give a size; the values are once, few, many and, for expanded clones, a class.

V gene	J gene	clone size	D gene	CDR3 DNA	CDR3 protein
TRBV12-3/TRBV12-4	TRBJ2-4	NA	NA	TGTGCCAGCAGTTATTCATTTGCGGGACAGTACTTC	CASSYSFAGQYF
TRBV7-9	TRBJ2-5	few	NA	TGTGCCAGCAGCCCAAAGATGGGAGTACACGCACAAGAGACCCAGTACTTC	CASSPKMGVHAQETQYF
TRBV2	TRBJ2-3	NA	TRBD2	TGTGCCAGCAGTGCGGGGGAGGGATCAGATACGCAGTATTTT	CASSAGEGSDTQYF
TRBV2	TRBJ2-3	NA	TRBD2	TGTGCCAGCAGTCAAGGGACTAGCGGGGGTTTCACGGATACGCAGTATTTT	CASSQGTSGGFTDTQYF
TRBV6-5	TRBJ1-4	NA	NA	TGTGCCAGCCGACCTTACAGGGCAACTAATGAAAAACTGTTTTTT	CASRPYRATNEKLFF
TRBV29-1	TRBJ2-5	once	NA	TGCAGCGTTGACAGGACTCAAGAGACCCAGTACTTC	CSVDRTQETQYF
TRBV11-2	TRBJ2-1	NA	NA	TGTGCCAGCAGCTTAGAAGGGAGCTCCTACAATGAGCAGTTCTTC	CASSLEGSSYNEQFF
TRBV2	TRBJ2-2	NA	TRBD2	TGTGCCAGCAAGGAAGATCGGGGGGTTGACACCGGGGAGCTGTTTTTT	CASKEDRGVDTGELFF
TRBV30	TRBJ1-2	NA	TRBD1	TGTGCCTGGAGTGTAGGACAGGCCTATGGCTACACCTTC	CAWSVGQAYGYTF
TRBV5-1	TRBJ2-3	NA	NA	TGCGCCAGCAGGAGAAGTTTAACAGATACGCAGTATTTT	CASRRSLTDTQYF
TRBV6-1	TRBJ1-3	NA	TRBD1	TGTGCCAGCAGTGAAGGGCAACAGGGGAGCCCCCTCTCTGGAAACACCATATATTTT	CASSEGQQGSPLSGNTIYF
TRBV19	TRBJ1-1	once	TRBD1	TGTGCCAGCACCCGGGACAGGGATAACACTGAAGCTTTCTTT	CASTRDRDNTEAFF
TRBV28	TRBJ2-3	NA	NA	TGTGCCAGCAGTCTCCCGTCCGGCACAGATACGCAGTATTTT	CASSLPSGTDTQYF
TRBV5-5	TRBJ1-1	NA	TRBD1	TGTGCCAGCAGCCGGACAGGTTCCCCCATCACGAGTGGGACTGAAGCTTTCTTT	CASSRTGSPITSGTEAFF
TRBV20-1	TRBJ2-5	NA	TRBD2	TGCAGTGCTAGTAGCTTAGCGGGCTTCCAAGAGACCCAGTACTTC	CSASSLAGFQETQYF
TRBV5-4	TRBJ2-1	NA	TRBD2	TGTGCCAGCAGCTTGGAGCGGGGCTCCTACAATGAGCAGTTCTTC	CASSLERGSYNEQFF
TRBV18	TRBJ2-5	NA	TRBD1	TGTGCCAGCTCACCCGGGACAGGGATCCTCCAAGAGACCCAGTACTTC	CASSPGTGILQETQYF
TRBV15	TRBJ1-4	once	NA	TGTGCCACCAGCAGAGTGGTCGGGGTTGGGGATGTAAAACTGTTTTTT	CATSRVVGVGDVKLFF
TRBV19	TRBJ1-4	NA	NA	TGTGCCAGTAGTATCGCTGGCGGTGAAAAACTGTTTTTT	CASSIAGGEKLFF
TRBV6-1	TRBJ2-1	NA	NA	TGTGCCAGCAGTGAGACGTGGCAGGCCAATGAGCAGTTCTTC	CASSETWQANEQFF
TRBV29-1	TRBJ2-3	NA	NA	TGCAGCGTTGAGGCCAGACTAAGCACAGATACGCAGTATTTT	CSVEARLSTDTQYF
TRBV24-1	TRBJ2-2	NA	TRBD1	TGTGCCACCAGTGTCCCGGGACAGGGAGCCACCGGGGAGCTGTTTTTT	CATSVPGQGATGELFF
TRBV7-9	TRBJ1-4	NA	NA	TGTGCCAGCAGCTTAAGCAGGGGTAATGAAAAACTGTTTTTT	CASSLSRGNEKLFF
TRBV6-5	TRBJ2-1	NA	TRBD2	TGTGCCAGCAGTTACTCAGAGGGACTAGCTGAGTTCTTC	CASSYSEGLAEFF
TRBV12-3/TRBV12-4	TRBJ1-1	NA	TRBD1	TGTGCCACCGATTGGCAGGGGGCTTCCGGGGCTTTCTTT	CATDWQGASGAFF
TRBV5-6	TRBJ1-2	NA	NA	TGTGCCAGCAGCTTACCCACCGTGCTATATGGCTACACCTTC	CASSLPTVLYGYTF
TRBV19	TRBJ2-5	NA	TRBD2	TGTGCCAGTAGTAGGCGGACTAGCGGGAGGGAAGAGACCCAGTACTTC	CASSRRTSGREETQYF
TRBV24-1	TRBJ1-2	NA	NA	TGTGCCACCAGTGATACCCGGTGGAGGACAGACCGTAAAAGTAACTATGGCTACACCTTC	CATSDTRWRTDRKSNYGYTF
TRBV27	TRBJ1-1	NA	TRBD1	TGTGCCAGCAGTTTAGGAACAGGGGGCGCGGACACTGAAGCTTTCTTT	CASSLGTGGADTEAFF
TRBV19	TRBJ1-2	NA	TRBD1	TGTGCCAGTATTAGGACAGGGGGCGCTGGCTACACCTTC	CASIRTGGAGYTF
TRBV5-1	TRBJ1-5	NA	NA	TGCGCCAGCAGCTTGGGAGGGGAGGGGAGTCAGCCCCAGCATTTT	CASSLGGEGSQPQHF
TRBV19	TRBJ2-2	NA	NA	TGTGCCAGTAGTGTCGACACCCGCACCGGGGAGCTGTTTTTT	CASSVDTRTGELFF
TRBV7-2	TRBJ1-2	NA	NA	TGTGCCAGCAGCCCAGAGCAGGGTCGGAACTATGGCTACACCTTC	CASSPEQGRNYGYTF
TRBV7-6	TRBJ1-3	many	NA	TGTGCCAGCAGCCCCTTTAAAGGAGCCTCTGGAAACACCATATATTTT	CASSPFKGASGNTIYF
TRBV6-2/TRBV6-3	TRBJ2-5	NA	NA	TGTGCCAGCAGCCAATACGACAGGTCCCGGGAGACCCAGTACTTC	CASSQYDRSRETQYF
TRBV20-1	TRBJ1-3	NA	NA	TGCAGTGCTAGTGTCCACTTCTTTGGAAACACCATATATTTT	CSASVHFFGNTIYF
TRBV28	TRBJ1-5	NA	TRBD1	TGTGCCAGCACCCCACAGGGGATACGCAATCAGCCCCAGCATTTT	CASTPQGIRNQPQHF
TRBV6-1	TRBJ1-2	NA	NA	TGTGCCAGCAGTGAACAGGGATTCAACTATGGCTACACCTTC	CASSEQGFNYGYTF
TRBV21-1	TRBJ2-5	NA	NA	TGTGCCAGTGTAGCCGGGACTAGCGGGAGGAAGGGCGAGACCCAGTACTTC	CASVAGTSGRKGETQYF
TRBV2	TRBJ2-4	many	TRBD2	TGTGCCAGCTGGACTAGCGGGGGGGCGGCGTACAAAAACATTCAGTACTTC	CASWTSGGAAYKNIQYF
TRBV6-2/TRBV6-3	TRBJ2-3	NA	NA	TGTGCCAGCAGTTATATCTACTTAGATACGCAGTATTTT	CASSYIYLDTQYF